The T cell receptor beta chain under discussion was sequenced for a study of T cells in localized non-small cell lung cancer (dated by TCRdb to about 2020). Turning to the overall study: Comparing tumors with uninvolved tumor-adjacent lungs, the study looked at the T cell repertoires of fewer than 250 patients with early-stage NSCLC. The cohort was made up of 200 to 250 treatment-naive NSCLC patients whose localized lung tumors had been resected. NSCLC patients had a mean age of around 70 years, and around 140 were male and more than 90 female.

What the authors observed across the whole study: Of the top 100 tumor clones, a median of approximately 60 were detected in paired uninvolved adjacent lung; under 35 were also among that lung's top 100. Because the study design was exploratory, TCR variables were selected using unadjusted p-values without false-discovery rate correction. Uninvolved tumor-adjacent lung showed the highest T cell clonality, higher than tumor, which suggests more focused antigenic responses in the uninvolved tumor-adjacent lung. Higher T cell density in blood was associated with longer overall survival, whereas higher clonality in adjacent lung was associated with shorter survival. Because multi-region sequencing of the tumors was not done, intratumor heterogeneity could not be ruled out.

Clipping removes 2 bases from V and 6 bases from J, with 16 as the unmatched junction base count. The CDR3 numbers 17 residues from cysteine through phenylalanine. The read is trimmed to its CDR3 DNA, 51 bases read in frame from base 1. As encoded in the germline V gene, CDR1 is MNHGY while CDR2 is SAAAGT. Points on this clone: There is no known antigen for this receptor. No qualities accompany the bases; no much larger clone lies one base away.

TCR beta CDR3 regions were sequenced from DNA using the immunoSEQ Assay. The paper's processing steps were these. To compute T cell density, TCR beta template counts were normalized to usable DNA, which was estimated by amplifying housekeeping genes. Richness was estimated using the preseqR package, with extrapolation to 400,000 templates for PBMC samples and to 120,000 templates for tissue samples. Clonality was calculated as one minus Pielou's evenness. To identify tissue-enriched TCRs, differential abundance testing was run on productive amino-acid clonotypes with a minimum total count of 5 and an alpha of 0.1. The Jaccard Index and the Morisita Overlap Index were used to quantify repertoire overlap between compartments. GLIPH grouped TCR beta CDR3s together with public tetramer-defined viral CDR3s, and a viral motif had to include at least three viral sequences and show V-gene enrichment. Entries here come from immuneACCESS through TCRdb and include only in-frame sequences with V and J called. Some clones fail to appear in such tables; in the studies checked, an unresolved V gene covers under half of the shortfall, and the cause of the remainder is unknown. That table is the source of V, J and clone size, and D and trimming were worked out from the DNA. The sample table holds 7,000 or so clones, of which around 50% were seen once. The ten largest clones take up 2.5% to 3.5% of the sample.

The receptor comes from a female donor aged 60 or older with stage I lung adenocarcinoma. Sample: lymph node tissue, taken before any cancer treatment. This receptor chain uses TRBV6-8 and TRBJ2-7; 7 of the junction bases match TRBD2. The DNA sequence is given as TGTGCCAGCAGTTACCCTCCCCCCAGCGGGATCCCTTTCGAGCAGTACTTC. Its translation reads: CASSYPPPSGIPFEQYF.